One sample yielded the 18 T cell receptor beta chains listed below, sequenced in a study of CD8+ T cells in alopecia areata. Following RNA extraction, reverse transcription yielded cDNA that acted as the sequencing template. Clones were sequenced by immunoSEQ multiplex PCR, and TCRdb holds only the in-frame ones, with some missing. The sample shows around 190,000 clones, 56% of them seen only once. Material for sequencing was CD8+ T cells sorted from blood. The receptors here all came from a human donor in good health.

This clone was detected a few times. The chain carries TRBV5-6 and TRBJ2-1; D is unclear. In germline, CDR1 is SGHDT, CDR2 YYEEEE. Trimming took 1 base from V and 9 from J, leaving 8 bases between them. The CDR3 extends over 12 amino acids. The CDR3 DNA follows: TGTGCCAGCAGCTTGATCAGAGTTGAGCAGTTCTTC. Encoded protein: CASSLIRVEQFF. Based on the CDR3 plus reference TRBV5-6 and TRBJ2-1, the full variable domain is DAGVTQSPTHLIKTRGQQVTLRCSPKSGHDTVSWYQQALGQGPQFIFQYYEEEERQRGNFPDRFSGHQFPNYSSELNVNALLLGDSALYLCASSLIRVEQFFGPGTRLTVL.

The gene calls are TRBV7-9 and TRBJ1-5, with TRBD1 identical over 7 bases. After removal of 5 bases from V and 7 bases from J, the junction contained 8 bases not matched to a gene. The germline V gene has CDR1 SEHNR and CDR2 FQNEAQ (reference sequence). The length of the CDR3 is 14 residues. The CDR3 spells CASSLTGPGQPQHF. The CDR3, as DNA: TGTGCCAGCAGCCTGACAGGGCCGGGACAGCCCCAGCATTTT.

This rearrangement joins TRBV7-2 to TRBJ2-3; D not resolved. The germline V gene encodes CDR1 SGHTA and CDR2 FQGNSA. The CDR3 consists of 15 residues. With 5 bases removed from V and 3 bases from J, the gap between germline ends came to 15 bases. Here the CDR3 reads CASSHKEGYTDTQYF. Written as DNA, the CDR3 is TGTGCCAGCAGCCATAAAGAAGGGTATACAGATACGCAGTATTTT.

The chain employs TRBV29-1 and TRBJ1-2; TRBD1 matches at 8 bases. Unmatched junction bases numbered 14, after V lost 6 bases and J lost 5 bases. Germline lookup yields CDR1 SQVTM and CDR2 ANQGSEA. CDR3 length: 15 amino acids. For the CDR3, the DNA is TGCAGCGTCCCAACCCCATCAGGGGGCGGGTATGGCTACACCTTC. It encodes CSVPTPSGGGYGYTF.

The table lists this clone with a few counts. CDR3 DNA: TGCGCCAGCAGCCAAGATTCCGGGGGGCTTGGCTACACCTTC. It yields the protein CASSQDSGGLGYTF. This chain links TRBV4-1 with TRBJ1-2, with D possibly matching TRBD1 (6 bases). Germline V lookup: CDR1 MGHRA, CDR2 YSYEKL. Trimming cost V 0 bases and J 7 bases, with 12 bases left between them. This CDR3 comprises 14 residues.

The V call is TRBV11-2, the J call TRBJ2-2, with D perhaps matching TRBD2 (6 bases). The germline V gene has CDR1 SGHAT and CDR2 FQNNGV. V lost 6 bases and J lost 4, with 18 bases in between. The length of the CDR3 is 16 residues. As DNA, the CDR3 is TGTGCCAGCAGTTCAGTGGGCCTCGGGGGCACCGGGGAGCTGTTTTTT. This codes for CASSSVGLGGTGELFF. Drawing the rest from reference TRBV11-2 and TRBJ2-2, the complete variable domain is EAGVAQSPRYKIIEKRQSVAFWCNPISGHATLYWYQQILGQGPKLLIQFQNNGVVDDSQLPKDRFSAERLKGVDSTLKIQPAKLEDSAVYLCASSSVGLGGTGELFFGEGSRLTVL.

This clone was seen a few times. In nucleotides, the CDR3 is TGTGCCAGCAGAAACACCATCCGGGACAGGGCTAACTATGGCTACACCTTC. Protein sequence: CASRNTIRDRANYGYTF. The genes are TRBV2 and TRBJ1-2; 9 bases agree with TRBD1. The junction had 11 bases not matched to a gene; V was cut back by 6 bases and J by 0 bases. The CDR3 runs 17 residues. Germline assignment: CDR1 SNHLY and CDR2 FYNNEI.

This clone was recorded a few times. This chain connects TRBV9 to TRBJ2-1; TRBD2 matches 12 bases. The CDR3 is 16 residues long. In germline, CDR1 is SGDLS, CDR2 YYNGEE. The junction had 5 bases not matched to a gene; V was cut back by 3 bases and J by 4 bases. The CDR3 bases are TGTGCCAGCAGCGGACTAGCGGGGGCCATATACAATGAGCAGTTCTTC. As protein: CASSGLAGAIYNEQFF.

There are a few counts of this clone. This sequence joins TRBV29-1 and TRBJ1-1; possibly TRBD1 for D (6 bases). Germline CDR1 is SQVTM and CDR2 is ANQGSEA. V gave up 7 bases and J gave up 8 bases, with 14 bases separating them. This CDR3 comprises 11 residues. The CDR3: CSGARGHEAFF. As DNA, the CDR3 is TGCAGCGGAGCCCGGGGACACGAAGCTTTCTTT.

The chain joins TRBV19 to TRBJ1-2; D remains ambiguous. Germline V CDR1 and CDR2: LNHDA, SQIVND (reference sequence). V lost 7 bases and J 3 bases, leaving 15 bases between the germline ends. This CDR3 region has 14 residues. The CDR3 is CASTDFGPDYGYTF. The CDR3 bases are TGTGCCAGTACTGACTTCGGACCCGACTATGGCTACACCTTC.

This clone has a handful of counts. The chain carries TRBV2 and TRBJ2-3; D may be TRBD1 (5 bases). The germline V gene encodes CDR1 SNHLY and CDR2 FYNNEI. Trimming pared 10 bases from V and 0 bases from J, leaving 14 bases between. The CDR3 covers 14 residues. The DNA of the CDR3 is TGTGCCATCGAGACAGCCTCAAGCACAGATACGCAGTATTTT. Amino acids: CAIETASSTDTQYF.

The V gene is TRBV29-1, the J gene TRBJ1-1, with D maybe TRBD1 (5 bases). Trimming left V 2 bases short and J 12 bases short, with 22 bases between. The CDR3 runs to 14 residues. From germline, CDR1 is SQVTM and CDR2 ANQGSEA. The CDR3 DNA reads as TGCAGCGTTGAATTTTATTTCCCACAGGAGGGAACTTTCTTT. This translates into CSVEFYFPQEGTFF.

The chain employs TRBV29-1 and TRBJ1-2; no firm D call. Trimming cost V 4 bases and J 4 bases, with 7 bases left between them. Looked up from germline, CDR1 is SQVTM and CDR2 is ANQGSEA. The CDR3 loop spans 11 amino acids. The CDR3 DNA reads TGCAGCGTTGGGATGGGCTATGGCTACACCTTC. This codes for CSVGMGYGYTF.

The genes are TRBV9 and TRBJ1-2; 9 positions agree with TRBD1. With 0 bases clipped from V and 5 bases from J, the junction kept 8 bases outside the gene matches. CDR1 and CDR2 from the germline V gene are SGDLS and YYNGEE. This CDR3 is 16 amino acids long. CDR3 nucleotide sequence: TGTGCCAGCAGCGTAGGGACAGGGGAATCCCTGTATGGCTACACCTTC. Translated: CASSVGTGESLYGYTF.

This sequence joins TRBV29-1 and TRBJ2-7; tentative D call: TRBD2 (7 bases). V was pared by 8 bases and J by 7 bases, with 30 bases between. Germline V lookup: CDR1 SQVTM, CDR2 ANQGSEA. CDR3 size: 16 residues. CDR3 sequence: CSPGEGGESAREEQYF. In DNA, the CDR3 is TGCAGCCCGGGCGAGGGGGGGGAGTCTGCCCGTGAGGAGCAGTACTTC.

In this sample, this clone turned up once. The chain carries TRBV7-2 and TRBJ1-1; D ambiguous. Germline CDR1 reads SGHTA; CDR2 reads FQGNSA. The germline V and J ends were trimmed by 3 bases and 1 base, with 6 bases remaining between them. The CDR3 consists of 13 residues. Here the CDR3 DNA reads TGTGCCAGCAGCTTCTACTCGAACACTGAAGCTTTCTTT. It specifies CASSFYSNTEAFF. The full variable domain, rest sourced from reference TRBV7-2 and TRBJ1-1, is GAGVSQSPSNKVTEKGKDVELRCDPISGHTALYWYRQSLGQGLEFLIYFQGNSAPDKSGLPSDRFSAERTGGSVSTLTIQRTQQEDSAVYLCASSFYSNTEAFFGQGTRLTVV.

This clone appeared once. The J gene is TRBJ2-1, the V gene TRBV29-1; 10 bases map to TRBD1. This CDR3 contains 13 residues. Germline V lookup: CDR1 SQVTM, CDR2 ANQGSEA. The V and J ends lost 7 bases and 3 bases, in that order; junction bases with no gene match: 3. The CDR3 nucleotides read TGCAGCGCCGGGACAGGGGACTACAATGAGCAGTTCTTC. It specifies CSAGTGDYNEQFF.

Only a few counts were recorded for this clone. A read error may produce the germline difference seen at one junction end. The chain combines TRBV4-1 with TRBJ2-1; TRBD1 or TRBD2 may be the D gene (6 bases each). Germline V gene lookup returns CDR1 MGHRA and CDR2 YSYEKL. The CDR3 is made up of 15 amino acids. This CDR3 reads CASSRNRDSHNEQFF. CDR3 DNA sequence: TGCGCCAGCAGCCGAAACAGGGACTCCCACAATGAGCAGTTCTTC.